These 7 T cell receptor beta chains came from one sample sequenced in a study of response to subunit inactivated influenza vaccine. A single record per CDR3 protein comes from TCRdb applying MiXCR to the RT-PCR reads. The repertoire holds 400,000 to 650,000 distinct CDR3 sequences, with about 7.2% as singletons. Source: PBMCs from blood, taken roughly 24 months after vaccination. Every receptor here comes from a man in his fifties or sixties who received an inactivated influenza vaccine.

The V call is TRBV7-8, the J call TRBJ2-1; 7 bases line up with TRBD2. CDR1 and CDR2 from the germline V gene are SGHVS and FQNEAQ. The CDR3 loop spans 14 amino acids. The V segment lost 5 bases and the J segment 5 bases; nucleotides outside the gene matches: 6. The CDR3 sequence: CASSHGTMDNEQFF. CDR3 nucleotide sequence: TGTGCCAGCAGCCACGGGACTATGGACAATGAGCAGTTCTTC.

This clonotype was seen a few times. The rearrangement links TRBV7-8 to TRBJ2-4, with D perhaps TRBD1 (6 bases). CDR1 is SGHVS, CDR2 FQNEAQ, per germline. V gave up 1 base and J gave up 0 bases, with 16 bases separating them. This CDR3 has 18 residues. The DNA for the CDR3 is TGTGCCAGCAGCTTAGGGGAGACAGGAGTCTTAGCCAAAAACATTCAGTACTTC. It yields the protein CASSLGETGVLAKNIQYF.

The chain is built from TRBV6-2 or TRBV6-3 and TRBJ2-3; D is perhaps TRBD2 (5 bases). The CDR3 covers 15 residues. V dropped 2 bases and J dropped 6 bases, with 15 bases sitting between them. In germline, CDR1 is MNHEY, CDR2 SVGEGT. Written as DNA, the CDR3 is TGTGCCAGCAGTTACACGGGAACACGGTCGGATACGCAGTATTTT. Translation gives CASSYTGTRSDTQYF.

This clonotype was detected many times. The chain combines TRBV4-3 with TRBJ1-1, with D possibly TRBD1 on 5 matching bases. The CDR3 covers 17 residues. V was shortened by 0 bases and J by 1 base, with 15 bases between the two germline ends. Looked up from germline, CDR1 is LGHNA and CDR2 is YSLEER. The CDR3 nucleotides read TGCGCCAGCAGCCAAGATATATTGGGACCGTCGAACACTGAAGCTTTCTTT. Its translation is CASSQDILGPSNTEAFF.

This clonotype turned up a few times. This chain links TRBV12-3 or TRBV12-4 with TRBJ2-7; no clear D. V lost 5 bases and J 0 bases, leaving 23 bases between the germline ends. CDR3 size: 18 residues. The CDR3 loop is CASSPLTRPAASSYEQYF. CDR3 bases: TGTGCCAGCAGTCCTCTAACTCGGCCTGCGGCCAGCTCCTACGAGCAGTACTTC.

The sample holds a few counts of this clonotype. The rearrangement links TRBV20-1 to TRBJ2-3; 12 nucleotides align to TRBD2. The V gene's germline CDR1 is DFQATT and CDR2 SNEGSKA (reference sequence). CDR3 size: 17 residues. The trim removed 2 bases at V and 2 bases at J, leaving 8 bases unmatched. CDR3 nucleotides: TGCAGTGCTAGACCGACTAGCGGGAGAAGGTCCACAGATACGCAGTATTTT. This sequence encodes CSARPTSGRRSTDTQYF.

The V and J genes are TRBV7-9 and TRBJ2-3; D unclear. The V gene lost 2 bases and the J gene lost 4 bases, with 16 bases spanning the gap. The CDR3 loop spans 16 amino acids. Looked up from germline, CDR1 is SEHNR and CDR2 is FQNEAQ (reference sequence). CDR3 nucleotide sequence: TGTGCCAGCAGCTTACGCGGCGGCGACCGCGCAGATACGCAGTATTTT. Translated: CASSLRGGDRADTQYF.